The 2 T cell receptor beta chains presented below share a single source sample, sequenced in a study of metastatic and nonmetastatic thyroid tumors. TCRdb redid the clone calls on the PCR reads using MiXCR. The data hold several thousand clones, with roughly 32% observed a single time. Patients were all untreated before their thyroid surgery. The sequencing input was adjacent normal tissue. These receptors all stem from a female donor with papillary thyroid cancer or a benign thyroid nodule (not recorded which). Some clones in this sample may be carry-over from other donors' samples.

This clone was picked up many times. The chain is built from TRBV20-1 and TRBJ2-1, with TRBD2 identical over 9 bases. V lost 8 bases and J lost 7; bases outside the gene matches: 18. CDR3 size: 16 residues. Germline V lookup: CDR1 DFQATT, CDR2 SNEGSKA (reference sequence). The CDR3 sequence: CSLEGSSGDRRNEQFF. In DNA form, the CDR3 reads TGCAGTCTCGAGGGGTCTAGCGGGGATCGCCGAAATGAGCAGTTCTTC.

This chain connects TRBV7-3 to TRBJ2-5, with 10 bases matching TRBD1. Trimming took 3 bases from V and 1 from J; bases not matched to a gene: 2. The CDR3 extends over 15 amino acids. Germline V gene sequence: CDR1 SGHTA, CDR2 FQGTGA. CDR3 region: CASSFRQGAQETQYF. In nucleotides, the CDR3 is TGTGCCAGCAGCTTCAGACAGGGGGCCCAAGAGACCCAGTACTTC. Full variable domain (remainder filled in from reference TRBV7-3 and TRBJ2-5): GAGVSQTPSNKVTEKGKYVELRCDPISGHTALYWYRQSLGQGPEFLIYFQGTGAADDSGLPNDRFFAVRPEGSVSTLKIQRTERGDSAVYLCASSFRQGAQETQYFGPGTRLLVL.